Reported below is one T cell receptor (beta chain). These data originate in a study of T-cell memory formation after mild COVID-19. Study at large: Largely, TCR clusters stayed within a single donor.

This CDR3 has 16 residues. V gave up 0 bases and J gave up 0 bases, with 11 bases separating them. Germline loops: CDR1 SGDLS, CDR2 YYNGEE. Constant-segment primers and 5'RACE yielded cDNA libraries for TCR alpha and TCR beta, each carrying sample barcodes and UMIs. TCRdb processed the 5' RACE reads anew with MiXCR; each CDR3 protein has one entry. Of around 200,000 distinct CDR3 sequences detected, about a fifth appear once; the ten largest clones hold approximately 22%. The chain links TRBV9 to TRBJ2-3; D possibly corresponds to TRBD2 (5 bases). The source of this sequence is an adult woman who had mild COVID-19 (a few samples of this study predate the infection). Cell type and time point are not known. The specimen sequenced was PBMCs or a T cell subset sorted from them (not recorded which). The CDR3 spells CASSVEGRTSTDTQYF. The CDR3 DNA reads TGTGCCAGCAGCGTAGAAGGGCGGACTAGCACAGATACGCAGTATTTT.